This TCR beta chain was identified during a study of T cells after posttransplantation cyclophosphamide. Findings of the study overall: Recipient CMV seropositivity and CMV reactivation strongly tracked TRB clonality.

As concerns this clone: The target antigen is unknown.

Using immunoSEQ multiplex PCR, the repertoire was profiled, and TCRdb retains in-frame clones only, with some absent. The profile shows 25,000 to 30,000 clones, 70% to 90% of them singletons. The CDR3 length is 13 residues. The germline V gene encodes CDR1 SNHLY and CDR2 FYNNEI. The germline V and J ends were trimmed by 8 bases and 6 bases, with 13 bases remaining between them. The sequence derives from a man aged 50 to 60. The sample taken for sequencing was PBMCs. The chain employs TRBV2 and TRBJ2-2; possibly TRBD2 for D (5 bases). CDR3 loop: CASRYTAAGELFF. The CDR3 DNA is TGTGCCAGCCGGTATACAGCGGCCGGGGAGCTGTTTTTT.